One sample yielded the 27 T cell receptor beta chains listed below, sequenced in a study of T-cell memory formation after mild COVID-19. TCRdb re-called the 5' RACE reads with MiXCR, one entry per CDR3 protein. The sample yields a few hundred thousand distinct CDR3 sequences, over 11% seen once. The specimen was PBMCs or a T cell subset sorted from them (not recorded which). The receptors originated from a man in his late teens or twenties who had mild COVID-19 (a few samples of this study predate the infection). Cell type and time point are not known.

This clonotype was seen more than once but under ten times. The V gene is TRBV20-1, the J gene TRBJ2-4; the match to TRBD1 covers 9 bases. The CDR3 consists of 16 residues. Per germline, CDR1 DFQATT and CDR2 SNEGSKA (reference sequence). The trim removed 4 bases at V and 3 bases at J, leaving 10 bases unmatched. This CDR3 reads CSATRNPGQGKNIQYF. The CDR3 DNA reads as TGCAGTGCTACACGTAATCCGGGACAGGGCAAAAACATTCAGTACTTC.

V is TRBV14 and J is TRBJ1-2, with D possibly TRBD1 on 6 matching bases. The CDR3 is 15 residues long. CDR1 and CDR2 from the germline V gene are SGHDN and FVKESK. V dropped 0 bases and J dropped 4 bases, with 12 bases sitting between them. The CDR3 is CASSQDQRQVYGYTF. The CDR3 coding sequence is TGTGCCAGCAGCCAAGACCAACGACAGGTCTATGGCTACACCTTC.

The chain uses TRBV30 and TRBJ2-7; D is unresolved. CDR1 and CDR2 from the germline V gene are GTSNPN and SVGIG (reference sequence). V was pared by 3 bases and J by 2 bases, with 5 bases between. CDR3 size: 11 residues. The CDR3 region has the DNA TGTGCCTGGAGCGGAACCTACGAGCAGTACTTC. It encodes CAWSGTYEQYF.

This rearrangement joins TRBV19 to TRBJ2-2, with D perhaps TRBD1 (6 bases). The CDR3 extends over 15 amino acids. Looked up from germline, CDR1 is LNHDA and CDR2 is SQIVND (reference sequence). V lost 4 bases, J lost 2 bases, and 11 bases lay in between. The DNA for the CDR3 is TGTGCCAGTAGTAGGGACACCCCTAACACCGGGGAGCTGTTTTTT. It codes for CASSRDTPNTGELFF.

This clonotype showed up many times. This chain connects TRBV4-3 to TRBJ2-7; D uncertain. The CDR3 contains 15 residues. CDR1 and CDR2 (germline): LGHNA, YSLEER. V lost 1 base to trimming and J lost 4 bases, with 14 bases between them. In DNA form, the CDR3 reads TGCGCCAGCAGCCAAGGGGCAGGACCTCAATACGAGCAGTACTTC. Translating it yields CASSQGAGPQYEQYF.

Only a few counts were recorded for this clonotype. This chain connects TRBV7-2 to TRBJ2-5, with a weak D call TRBD2 (6 bases). This CDR3 is built from 14 residues. With 5 bases removed from V and 4 bases from J, the gap between germline ends came to 14 bases. CDR1 and CDR2 (germline): SGHTA, FQGNSA. As DNA, the CDR3 is TGTGCCAGCAGCCCGAACGGGGGACTAGAGACCCAGTACTTC. This codes for CASSPNGGLETQYF.

This clonotype was recorded at least ten times. The chain couples TRBV20-1 to TRBJ2-4, with 7 positions matching TRBD2. Looked up from germline, CDR1 is DFQATT and CDR2 is SNEGSKA (reference sequence). Trimming cost V 5 bases and J 9 bases; bases outside gene matches: 13. The CDR3 has 14 amino acids. The CDR3 DNA reads TGCAGTGCTCGGCCGGGAGGTACGAGAACCATTCAGTACTTC. It codes for CSARPGGTRTIQYF.

This clonotype was observed a handful of times. The CDR3 loop reads CSALKTGDSNQPQHF. The CDR3 nucleotides read TGCAGTGCTTTAAAAACAGGGGATAGCAATCAGCCCCAGCATTTT. The chain links TRBV20-1 to TRBJ1-5, with 7 bases lining up with TRBD1. From germline, CDR1 is DFQATT and CDR2 SNEGSKA (reference sequence). V shed 5 bases, J shed 0 bases, and the junction held 7 bases outside the gene matches. The CDR3 has 15 residues.

The chain is built from TRBV4-1 and TRBJ2-5; 13 nucleotides match TRBD2. The length of the CDR3 is 15 residues. The J segment lost 5 bases and the V segment lost 7 bases, leaving 7 bases of the junction unmatched. The V gene's germline CDR1 is MGHRA and CDR2 YSYEKL. The CDR3 DNA sequence: TGCGCCAGCACCCGCGGACTAGCGGGGGTGGAGACCCAGTACTTC. As protein: CASTRGLAGVETQYF.

V is TRBV29-1 and J is TRBJ1-5; TRBD1 is a possible D gene (6 bases). V lost 4 bases and J lost 4, with 14 bases in between. This CDR3 comprises 14 residues. Looked up from germline, CDR1 is SQVTM and CDR2 is ANQGSEA. Written as DNA, the CDR3 is TGCAGCGTTGTTTTTTCAGGGGTGAATCAGCCCCAGCATTTT. Translation: CSVVFSGVNQPQHF. The full variable domain, with the rest looked up from reference TRBV29-1 and TRBJ1-5, is SAVISQKPSRDICQRGTSLTIQCQVDSQVTMMFWYRQQPGQSLTLIATANQGSEATYESGFVIDKFPISRPNLTFSTLTVSNMSPEDSSIYLCSVVFSGVNQPQHFGDGTRLSIL.

This chain uses TRBV7-9 with TRBJ2-2; D gene unclear. Per germline, CDR1 SEHNR and CDR2 FQNEAQ (reference sequence). The V end lost 8 bases, the J end lost 2 bases, and 9 bases lay between the germline ends. This CDR3 comprises 13 residues. The CDR3 spells CASGIINTGELFF. The DNA of the CDR3 is TGTGCCAGCGGGATAATTAACACCGGGGAGCTGTTTTTT.

This clonotype came up many times. The gene calls are TRBV7-2 and TRBJ1-2, with 8 bases matching TRBD1. V gave up 3 bases and J gave up 4 bases; unmatched junction bases: 4. Per germline, CDR1 SGHTA and CDR2 FQGNSA. The CDR3 is made up of 14 amino acids. The CDR3 reads CASSFGTGAYGYTF. CDR3 nucleotide sequence: TGTGCCAGCAGCTTTGGGACAGGCGCCTATGGCTACACCTTC. Combining the CDR3 with reference TRBV7-2 and TRBJ1-2 gives the whole variable domain GAGVSQSPSNKVTEKGKDVELRCDPISGHTALYWYRQSLGQGLEFLIYFQGNSAPDKSGLPSDRFSAERTGGSVSTLTIQRTQQEDSAVYLCASSFGTGAYGYTFGSGTRLTVV.

The chain combines TRBV7-6 with TRBJ2-3; D is possibly TRBD1 (6 bases). The V end was cut by 5 bases, the J end by 4 bases, with 13 bases between. This CDR3 comprises 14 residues. In germline, CDR1 is SGHVS, CDR2 FNYEAQ. The CDR3 DNA reads TGTGCCAGCAGCAACAGAGAGGGGGCAGATACGCAGTATTTT. Its protein product is CASSNREGADTQYF.

The chain has TRBV3-1 and TRBJ2-3; D could derive from TRBD1 or TRBD2 (7 bases each). The CDR3 covers 16 residues. Germline CDR1 reads LGHDT; CDR2 reads YNNKEL (reference sequence). Trimming removed 4 bases from V and 2 bases from J, with 16 bases in between. The CDR3 sequence: CASSRARGGTTDTQYF. The CDR3 DNA sequence: TGTGCCAGCAGCCGGGCCAGGGGGGGAACCACAGATACGCAGTATTTT.

CDR3 DNA sequence: TGTGCCAGCAGGCCCTCGGGGTCGAACACTGAAGCTTTCTTT. Translating it yields CASRPSGSNTEAFF. This chain uses TRBV6-2 or TRBV6-3 with TRBJ1-1; D gene uncertain. The V end lost 6 bases, the J end lost 1 base, and 12 bases lay between the germline ends. Germline assignment: CDR1 MNHEY and CDR2 SVGEGT. The CDR3 consists of 14 residues.

This clonotype came up many times. The chain links TRBV5-1 to TRBJ1-2; D possibly corresponds to TRBD1 (6 bases). This CDR3 has 15 residues. Germline CDR1 SGHRS, CDR2 YFSETQ. With 4 bases removed from V and 8 bases from J, the gap between germline ends came to 21 bases. In nucleotides, the CDR3 is TGCGCCAGCAGCCCCGGGTCAGTACAGGGCCACGGCTACACCTTC. Its translation is CASSPGSVQGHGYTF. Filled out from reference TRBV5-1 and TRBJ1-2, the complete variable domain reads KAGVTQTPRYLIKTRGQQVTLSCSPISGHRSVSWYQQTPGQGLQFLFEYFSETQRNKGNFPGRFSGRQFSNSRSEMNVSTLELGDSALYLCASSPGSVQGHGYTFGSGTRLTVV.

V gene TRBV27 combines with J gene TRBJ2-7; 8 nucleotides match TRBD1. Germline V gene sequence: CDR1 MNHEY, CDR2 SMNVEV (reference sequence). This CDR3 spans 15 amino acids. V dropped 3 bases and J dropped 4; count of bases not matched to a gene: 8. CDR3 in DNA: TGTGCCAGCAGTTTGTCCGGACAGGGCGGGTACGAGCAGTACTTC. This sequence encodes CASSLSGQGGYEQYF.

The chain is built from TRBV7-2 and TRBJ1-2; D is perhaps TRBD1 (5 bases). This CDR3 comprises 15 residues. Germline assignment: CDR1 SGHTA and CDR2 FQGNSA. The V end was cut by 2 bases, the J end by 7 bases, with 17 bases between. Written as DNA, the CDR3 is TGTGCCAGCAGCTTAAGTATCAACCTTAGGGGTGGCTACACCTTC. Amino acids: CASSLSINLRGGYTF.

The CDR3 region has the DNA TGCAGTGCTAGTTCGCCCCTGGGCGGCAATCAGCCCCAGCATTTT. Its protein product is CSASSPLGGNQPQHF. V gene TRBV20-1 combines with J gene TRBJ1-5; D is undetermined. Germline values: CDR1 DFQATT, CDR2 SNEGSKA (reference sequence). V gave up 3 bases and J gave up 2 bases, with 14 bases separating them. This CDR3 has 15 amino acids.

V usage is TRBV20-1 and J usage is TRBJ2-5; D uncertain. V gave up 2 bases and J gave up 5 bases, with 6 bases separating them. Per the germline V gene, CDR1 is DFQATT and CDR2 is SNEGSKA (reference sequence). The CDR3 runs 11 residues. For the CDR3, the DNA is TGCAGTGCTAGATATACGGAGACCCAGTACTTC. Protein: CSARYTETQYF.

In this sample, this clonotype turned up many times. The chain carries TRBV7-2 and TRBJ2-2; D remains ambiguous. Trimming removed 3 bases from V and 2 bases from J, with 13 bases in between. This CDR3 has 16 residues. Per the germline V gene, CDR1 is SGHTA and CDR2 is FQGNSA. The CDR3 reads CASSLWATRNTGELFF. The CDR3 nucleotides are TGTGCCAGCAGCTTGTGGGCCACCAGAAACACCGGGGAGCTGTTTTTT.

This chain links TRBV5-6 with TRBJ1-2; the D is unclear. The V end was cut by 1 base, the J end by 2 bases, with 12 bases between. Germline V CDR1 and CDR2: SGHDT, YYEEEE. The CDR3 consists of 15 residues. In DNA, the CDR3 is TGTGCCAGCAGCTTGAGAGAGGAGGCCAACTATGGCTACACCTTC. Its translation: CASSLREEANYGYTF.

The chain joins TRBV5-1 to TRBJ1-1; the match to TRBD1 covers 7 bases. V lost 4 bases to trimming and J lost 4 bases; unmatched junction nucleotides: 10. The CDR3 consists of 15 residues. Germline CDR1 and CDR2: SGHRS and YFSETQ. The CDR3 DNA reads TGCGCCAGCAGCGGTCTGACAGGGTCGGGCACTGAAGCTTTCTTT. It encodes CASSGLTGSGTEAFF.

The V and J genes are TRBV28 and TRBJ2-1; the D gene could be TRBD1 or TRBD2 (5 bases each). Trimming left V 7 bases short and J 9 bases short, with 10 bases between. CDR3 length: 11 residues. Germline V CDR1 and CDR2: MDHEN, SYDVKM. As DNA, the CDR3 is TGTGCCAGCACCCTTGGGGGTGAGCAGTTCTTC. Protein: CASTLGGEQFF.

This clonotype appeared a few times. This chain connects TRBV7-3 to TRBJ2-7; TRBD2 is a possible D gene (6 bases). The CDR3 is 13 residues long. Trimming removed 0 bases at V and 6 bases at J, with 9 bases between. CDR1 is SGHTA, CDR2 FQGTGA, per germline. The CDR3 protein is CASSLTAGSEQYF. CDR3 nucleotides: TGTGCCAGCAGCTTAACGGCCGGGAGCGAGCAGTACTTC. Using reference TRBV7-3 and TRBJ2-7 for the parts outside the CDR3, the full variable domain is GAGVSQTPSNKVTEKGKYVELRCDPISGHTALYWYRQSLGQGPEFLIYFQGTGAADDSGLPNDRFFAVRPEGSVSTLKIQRTERGDSAVYLCASSLTAGSEQYFGPGTRLTVT.

This clonotype was observed a handful of times. The J gene is TRBJ2-3, the V gene TRBV4-3; 9 bases map to TRBD1. CDR1 and CDR2 from the germline V gene are LGHNA and YSLEER. The CDR3 is made up of 18 amino acids. Trimming cost V 0 bases and J 3 bases; bases outside gene matches: 10. In DNA, the CDR3 is TGCGCCAGCAGCCAAGAAGGGCATTTGGGGACAGGGACAGATACGCAGTATTTT. It codes for CASSQEGHLGTGTDTQYF.

In this sample, this clonotype turned up a few times. V gene TRBV6-2 or TRBV6-3 combines with J gene TRBJ1-4; tentative D call: TRBD1 (5 bases). Per the germline V gene, CDR1 is MNHEY and CDR2 is SVGEGT. V was cut by 0 bases and J by 8 bases, with 16 bases left in between. The length of the CDR3 is 16 residues. The CDR3 loop reads CASSYSGEASAEKLFF. DNA of the CDR3: TGTGCCAGCAGTTACTCAGGGGAGGCGTCGGCCGAAAAACTGTTTTTT.